A single sample gave rise to the 23 T cell receptor beta chains below, sequenced in a study of technical replicates of blood from a few donors. The table came from immunoSEQ multiplex PCR; TCRdb's copy has only in-frame clones and leaves some out. The sample shows some 30,000 clones, 90% to 95% of them seen only once. The sample consisted of PBMCs. The receptors originated from a human donor in good health. Some clones in this sample may be carry-over from other donors' samples.

This sequence joins TRBV5-1 and TRBJ2-5; 9 bases are a match to TRBD1. The CDR3 loop spans 17 amino acids. The V and J ends lost 1 base and 4 bases, in that order; junction bases with no gene match: 11. Germline V lookup: CDR1 SGHRS, CDR2 YFSETQ. The CDR3 sequence is CASSLYFPTGGTETQYF. CDR3 coding DNA: TGCGCCAGCAGCTTGTATTTCCCCACAGGGGGCACAGAGACCCAGTACTTC.

V is TRBV7-9 and J is TRBJ1-1; 12 bases align to TRBD1. This CDR3 spans 15 amino acids. CDR1 is SEHNR, CDR2 FQNEAQ, per germline (reference sequence). The junction had 11 bases not matched to a gene; V was cut back by 2 bases and J by 13 bases. Written as DNA, the CDR3 is TGTGCCAGCAGCTTAAGGGGACAGGGGGCCGGTTGGGTTTTCTTT. It is translated as CASSLRGQGAGWVFF.

This clone was observed once. The CDR3 here is CASTPGLAGWPEQYF. The DNA of the CDR3 is TGTGCCAGCACTCCCGGACTAGCGGGATGGCCAGAGCAGTACTTC. This chain uses TRBV2 with TRBJ2-7; 12 bases are a match to TRBD2. Germline CDR1 SNHLY, CDR2 FYNNEI. There are 15 residues in the CDR3. V shed 7 bases, J shed 7 bases, and the junction held 11 bases outside the gene matches.

The chain has TRBV25-1 and TRBJ2-1, with D possibly being TRBD2 (5 bases). The V end was cut by 7 bases, the J end by 6 bases, with 19 bases between. Germline V lookup: CDR1 MGHDK, CDR2 SYGVNS. The CDR3 totals 15 residues. CDR3 DNA sequence: TGTGCCAGCACCAAGGAGGCGGGCCTGGGCAATGAGCAGTTCTTC. Its translation: CASTKEAGLGNEQFF.

This chain joins TRBV4-2 and TRBJ1-4; no reliable D call. The V end lost 0 bases, the J end lost 5 bases, and 16 bases lay between the germline ends. The CDR3 totals 17 residues. The germline V gene encodes CDR1 LGHNA and CDR2 YNFKEQ. In DNA, the CDR3 is TGTGCCAGCAGCCAAGATAGGGCGGGTAACGGAAATGAAAAACTGTTTTTT. Translated, it gives CASSQDRAGNGNEKLFF.

This chain uses TRBV5-1 with TRBJ2-1; TRBD2 matches 8 bases. The V gene's germline CDR1 is SGHRS and CDR2 YFSETQ. The CDR3 is 15 residues long. Trimming took 4 bases from V and 10 from J; bases not matched to a gene: 13. CDR3 in DNA: TGCGCCAGCAGCGGAGTAGCGGGGATCACGGGGGAGCAGTTCTTC. Its translation is CASSGVAGITGEQFF.

J is TRBJ2-1 and V is TRBV4-2; 8 bases line up with TRBD2. The CDR3 covers 20 residues. The V gene end was trimmed by 0 bases and the J gene end by 8 bases; junction bases not matched to a gene: 21. Germline CDR1 and CDR2: LGHNA and YNFKEQ. The CDR3 is CASSQDLTLPPGGPFDEQFF. In DNA form, the CDR3 reads TGTGCCAGCAGCCAAGATTTAACCCTCCCTCCGGGAGGGCCCTTTGATGAGCAGTTCTTC.

The rearrangement links TRBV7-2 to TRBJ2-2; TRBD2 matches 7 bases. V lost 3 bases and J lost 12; bases outside the gene matches: 13. Looked up from germline, CDR1 is SGHTA and CDR2 is FQGNSA. The CDR3 loop spans 15 amino acids. CDR3 DNA: TGTGCCAGCAGCTTGGGAGGGAGGGGCTTTGAGAAGCTGTTTTTT. Translation: CASSLGGRGFEKLFF.

This rearrangement joins TRBV7-9 to TRBJ2-1; 7 bases are a match to TRBD2. The CDR3 runs 15 residues. Germline V gene lookup returns CDR1 SEHNR and CDR2 FQNEAQ (reference sequence). V trimming: 4 bases; J trimming: 2 bases; junction bases outside the gene matches: 5. CDR3 sequence reads: CASSSALATYNEQFF. The CDR3 DNA reads as TGTGCCAGCAGCTCAGCACTAGCGACCTACAATGAGCAGTTCTTC.

The V call is TRBV10-3, the J call TRBJ2-7, with TRBD1 as a possible D gene (5 bases). The CDR3 is 12 residues long. Germline CDR1 and CDR2: ENHRY and SYGVKD. Trimming removed 7 bases from V and 6 bases from J, with 13 bases in between. The CDR3 protein is CAINTGMGEQYF. The DNA for the CDR3 is TGTGCCATCAACACAGGAATGGGCGAGCAGTACTTC.

The rearrangement uses TRBV6-5 and TRBJ1-1; D perhaps matches TRBD1 (6 bases). The CDR3 consists of 15 residues. The germline V and J ends were trimmed by 2 bases and 0 bases, with 10 bases remaining between them. Per the germline V gene, CDR1 is MNHEY and CDR2 is SVGAGI. This chain's CDR3 is CASSYGDIMNTEAFF. The CDR3 nucleotides read TGTGCCAGCAGTTACGGGGACATCATGAACACTGAAGCTTTCTTT.

The chain has TRBV14 and TRBJ2-1; 10 nucleotides line up with TRBD2. With 3 bases clipped from V and 4 bases from J, the junction kept 3 bases outside the gene matches. The CDR3 length is 15 residues. Looked up from germline, CDR1 is SGHDN and CDR2 is FVKESK. The CDR3 reads CASSHGLAVYNEQFF. For the CDR3, the DNA is TGTGCCAGCAGCCACGGACTAGCGGTATACAATGAGCAGTTCTTC.

This clone was picked up one time. The rearrangement links TRBV7-2 to TRBJ1-2; a weak D match, TRBD1 (5 bases). The germline V gene encodes CDR1 SGHTA and CDR2 FQGNSA. Between the trimmed V and J ends, which lost 5 bases and 1 base, there was a span of 23 bases. The CDR3 totals 18 residues. Here the CDR3 reads CASSLLLRGMGINYGYTF. The CDR3 region has the DNA TGTGCCAGCAGCCTACTACTGCGGGGGATGGGGATTAACTATGGCTACACCTTC.

This rearrangement joins TRBV11-2 to TRBJ2-1; tentative D call: TRBD1 (5 bases). The CDR3 sequence is 16 residues long. V gave up 2 bases and J gave up 3 bases, with 14 bases separating them. Germline CDR1 SGHAT, CDR2 FQNNGV. CDR3 in DNA: TGTGCCAGCAGCTTATATCAGGGCGAGGTCTACAATGAGCAGTTCTTC. As protein: CASSLYQGEVYNEQFF.

The count of this clone is one. This sequence joins TRBV5-5 and TRBJ2-1, with 10 nucleotides matching TRBD1. From germline, CDR1 is SGHKS and CDR2 YYEKEE (reference sequence). The CDR3 extends over 16 amino acids. With 0 bases clipped from V and 8 bases from J, the junction kept 8 bases outside the gene matches. CDR3 in DNA: TGTGCCAGCAGCTTGGGAGGGACAGGGGCCCTCGATGAGCAGTTCTTC. Translated: CASSLGGTGALDEQFF.

This rearrangement joins TRBV19 to TRBJ1-1, with TRBD1 identical over 9 bases. CDR3 length: 15 amino acids. The ends lost 7 bases at V and 1 base at J; junction bases unmatched: 7. Germline V gives CDR1 LNHDA, CDR2 SQIVND (reference sequence). This chain's CDR3 is CASIPRQGGNTEAFF. The CDR3 bases are TGTGCCAGTATTCCTAGACAGGGGGGGAACACTGAAGCTTTCTTT.

V is TRBV9 and J is TRBJ1-3, with D hard to call. The CDR3 runs 15 residues. V was cut by 4 bases and J by 2 bases, with 13 bases left in between. Germline loops: CDR1 SGDLS, CDR2 YYNGEE. This CDR3 is CASSLDLSAGNTIYF. The DNA for the CDR3 is TGTGCCAGCAGCCTAGACCTCTCAGCTGGAAACACCATATATTTT.

A single count supports this clone. V usage is TRBV6-4 and J usage is TRBJ2-1; 15 nucleotides line up with TRBD2. Germline values: CDR1 MRHNA, CDR2 SNTAGT. The CDR3 runs to 16 residues. Germline trimming cut 10 bases from V and 9 bases from J; bases unmatched to any gene: 13. This CDR3 reads CANLRTSGRALFEQFF. The CDR3 DNA is TGTGCCAACCTCAGGACTAGCGGGAGGGCCTTATTTGAGCAGTTCTTC.

The V gene is TRBV29-1, the J gene TRBJ1-2; D is undetermined. The length of the CDR3 is 11 residues. Trimming stripped 7 bases from V and 4 bases from J, with 10 bases between. Germline values: CDR1 SQVTM, CDR2 ANQGSEA. This CDR3 reads CSGDSGYGYTF. The CDR3 region has the DNA TGCAGCGGCGATTCGGGCTATGGCTACACCTTC.

This clone was seen once. V gene TRBV4-2 combines with J gene TRBJ2-5, with D possibly matching TRBD2 (5 bases). Germline V CDR1 and CDR2: LGHNA, YNFKEQ. The CDR3 runs 15 residues. V lost 0 bases and J 5 bases, leaving 13 bases between the germline ends. CDR3 sequence (DNA): TGTGCCAGCAGCCAAGATTCGGGGTTGGTGGAGACCCAGTACTTC. Encoded protein: CASSQDSGLVETQYF.

The chain couples TRBV4-3 to TRBJ2-1; 8 bases line up with TRBD2. Trimming removed 2 bases from V and 0 bases from J; junction bases left unmatched: 6. Germline CDR1 and CDR2: LGHNA and YSLEER. There are 17 residues in the CDR3. CDR3 sequence reads: CASSQRLALSSYNEQFF. CDR3 DNA sequence: TGCGCCAGCAGCCAAAGACTAGCGCTAAGCTCCTACAATGAGCAGTTCTTC.

In DNA, the CDR3 is TGTGCCAGCAGCCCATTTCTGGCGAACACTGAAGCTTTCTTT. Translated, it gives CASSPFLANTEAFF. The genes are TRBV7-8 and TRBJ1-1, with D unclear. The germline CDR1 and CDR2 sequences are SGHVS and FQNEAQ. V was trimmed by 5 bases and J by 1 base, leaving 11 bases between them. The CDR3 sequence is 14 residues long.

This chain joins TRBV6-5 and TRBJ1-3, with D unclear. The germline V gene encodes CDR1 MNHEY and CDR2 SVGAGI. This CDR3 contains 15 residues. Trimming cost V 5 bases and J 0 bases, with 11 bases left between them. DNA for the CDR3: TGTGCCAGCAGTAGGACGGAGGACTCTGGAAACACCATATATTTT. Its protein product is CASSRTEDSGNTIYF.